These T cell receptor beta chains were read from a single sample in a study of OX40 agonist ivuxolimab in advanced cancers. The table came from immunoSEQ multiplex PCR; TCRdb's copy has only in-frame clones and leaves some out. The data contain under 70,000 clones, 80% to 90% of them singletons. The specimen was CD4+ or CD8+ T cells sorted from blood, collected in a trial of the OX40 agonist ivuxolimab. The receptors come from an adult with an advanced solid tumor such as melanoma, head and neck, liver or kidney cancer. Each CDR3 is given with its conserved first and last residue. A D gene is named only where the DNA matches it firmly.

>13|TRBV27|TRBJ2-3|NA
CASSLWMDDTQYF
TGTGCCAGCAGTTTATGGATGGATGATACGCAGTATTTT
>16|TRBV19|TRBJ2-2|TRBD2
CASSPRGGSNTGELFF
TGTGCCAGTAGCCCTCGCGGGGGTTCGAACACCGGGGAGCTGTTTTTT
>11|TRBV5-1|TRBJ2-3|NA
CASSDTDTQYF
TGCGCCAGCAGCGACACAGATACGCAGTATTTT
>13|TRBV7-3|TRBJ2-5|NA
CASSLNYGETQYF
TGTGCCAGCAGCTTAAATTATGGAGAGACCCAGTACTTC
>15|TRBV7-3|TRBJ1-3|NA
CASSLAAGSGNTIYF
TGTGCCAGCAGCTTAGCGGCTGGGTCTGGAAACACCATATATTTT
>22|TRBV21-1|TRBJ2-6|NA
CASSKGLVWSALGVAGANVLTF
TGTGCCAGCAGCAAAGGGTTGGTTTGGTCGGCGTTGGGCGTTGCTGGGGCCAACGTCCTGACTTTC
>15|TRBV9|TRBJ1-4|NA
CASSVGSGLGEKLFF
TGTGCCAGCAGCGTAGGATCAGGGTTGGGTGAAAAACTGTTTTTT
>15|TRBV6-1|TRBJ1-2|TRBD1
CASSEAPTGAYGYTF
TGTGCCAGCAGTGAAGCCCCTACAGGGGCCTATGGCTACACCTTC
>15|TRBV19|TRBJ2-7|TRBD2
CASKSGASGSYEQYF
TGTGCCAGTAAATCCGGGGCTAGCGGGTCCTACGAGCAGTACTTC
>15|TRBV27|TRBJ2-5|TRBD2
CASSPRGGVQETQYF
TGTGCCAGCAGCCCTCGGGGGGGGGTTCAAGAGACCCAGTACTTC